Sequencing of this T cell receptor (beta chain) was carried out in a study of blood T cell repertoires in COVID-19. Study background: The cDNA or gDNA used as material had been derived from T cells, B-cell-depleted T cells, or PBMCs.

Sequencing was performed with immunoSEQ multiplex PCR; in TCRdb, only in-frame clones are kept and a portion is missing. The table shows tens of thousands of clones, with around 80% occurring only once. The sequenced material came from peripheral blood. The origin of this receptor is a human donor in a cohort sampled during active COVID-19.

The CDR3 here is CASSSGQKNEQFF. CDR3 DNA sequence: TGTGCCAGCAGCTCGGGACAGAAGAATGAGCAGTTCTTC. This sequence joins TRBV7-2 and TRBJ2-1; the match to TRBD1 covers 7 bases. The CDR3 is 13 residues long. Per the germline V gene, CDR1 is SGHTA and CDR2 is FQGNSA. The V segment lost 4 bases and the J segment 7 bases; nucleotides outside the gene matches: 4.